The sequence of this T cell receptor (beta chain) was determined in a study of T cells in localized non-small cell lung cancer. Study-level points and caveats: Patients showing higher blood T cell density tended to see longer overall survival. Uninvolved nearby lung showed the greatest T cell clonality, exceeding that found in tumor. Researchers found a median approximately 60 of the top 100 tumor clones in adjacent lung.

The table came from immunoSEQ multiplex PCR; TCRdb's copy has only in-frame clones and leaves some out. The profile covers around 79,000 clones, with around three quarters appearing a single time and 19% taken by the ten largest. Germline trimming cut 5 bases from V and 4 bases from J; bases unmatched to any gene: 17. The CDR3 contains 18 residues. Germline values: CDR1 SGHTA, CDR2 FQGTGA. This clone was seen only a few times. Its antigen remains unidentified. The chain uses TRBV7-3 and TRBJ2-7, with 10 bases identical to TRBD1. This specimen was PBMCs, taken before any cancer treatment. This sequence originates from a man aged 40 to 70 with stage II squamous cell lung carcinoma. The CDR3 spells CASSLTGGAGIMAYEQYF. CDR3 bases: TGTGCCAGCAGCCTGACAGGGGGCGCGGGCATAATGGCGTACGAGCAGTACTTC.